The T cell receptor beta chain described here comes from a study of T cell responses to AZD1222 COVID-19 vaccine. At the level of the study: Combined were second doses at about 4 or about 12 weeks. Whole-study results and caveats: Repertoire samples came only from after the peak T cell response.

Germline V lookup: CDR1 ENHRY, CDR2 SYGVKD. The V segment lost 4 bases and the J segment 9 bases; nucleotides outside the gene matches: 11. The length of the CDR3 is 15 residues. Here immunoSEQ multiplex PCR was the method, and the copy in TCRdb shows in-frame clones only, minus some. The table includes 75,000 to 90,000 clones, 86% detected once. This clone has more than one count but fewer than ten. Its antigen is not identified. The V and J genes are TRBV10-3 and TRBJ1-5; 8 nucleotides match TRBD1. Specimen: peripheral blood, collected on day 0 of AZD1222 vaccination. The receptor comes from an adult in good health. CDR3 sequence: CAISGDRPADRPQHF. Here the CDR3 DNA reads TGTGCCATCAGTGGGGACAGGCCAGCGGATCGGCCCCAGCATTTT.